These 13 T cell receptor beta chains originate from one sample sequenced in a study of T cell responses to AZD1222 COVID-19 vaccine. Here immunoSEQ multiplex PCR was the method, and the copy in TCRdb shows in-frame clones only, minus some. The table lists 150,000 to 200,000 clones, 85% to 90% of them singletons. The specimen comprised peripheral blood, sampled 28 days after the second dose of the MenACWY control vaccine. The receptors were gathered from an adult who received the MenACWY meningococcal vaccine as a control.

This chain uses TRBV19 with TRBJ1-3; D gene unclear. Trimming removed 8 bases from V and 0 bases from J, with 8 bases in between. The CDR3 contains 13 residues. Germline V gives CDR1 LNHDA, CDR2 SQIVND (reference sequence). The CDR3 coding sequence is TGTGCCAGTTCATCTATCTCTGGAAACACCATATATTTT. It encodes CASSSISGNTIYF.

The chain uses TRBV6-2 or TRBV6-3 and TRBJ2-3; the match to TRBD2 covers 8 bases. This CDR3 is 16 amino acids long. V gave up 2 bases and J gave up 5 bases; unmatched junction bases: 9. In germline, CDR1 is MNHEY, CDR2 SVGEGT. The CDR3 DNA follows: TGTGCCAGCAGTTACCTGAGCGGGAGAGGGCGAGATACGCAGTATTTT. This translates into CASSYLSGRGRDTQYF.

V usage is TRBV6-1 and J usage is TRBJ2-7; D is unclear. Trimming pared 3 bases from V and 5 bases from J, leaving 17 bases between. Germline lookup yields CDR1 MNHNS and CDR2 SASEGT. The CDR3 is made up of 15 amino acids. For the CDR3, the DNA is TGTGCCAGCAGTGAGATGACTGGCTCCTGGCACGAGCAGTACTTC. It codes for CASSEMTGSWHEQYF.

The chain combines TRBV11-2 with TRBJ1-1; 9 bases are shared with TRBD1. Trimming at V came to 5 bases and at J to 3 bases, leaving 10 bases not matched to a gene. CDR3 length equals 16 residues. The germline V gene encodes CDR1 SGHAT and CDR2 FQNNGV. CDR3 coding DNA: TGTGCCAGCAGCCCGGGGACAGGGATCCTATACACTGAAGCTTTCTTT. This sequence encodes CASSPGTGILYTEAFF.

V gene TRBV20-1 combines with J gene TRBJ2-7; D gene uncertain. Trimming shortened V by 3 bases and J by 6 bases, and 12 bases separated the two germline ends. Germline V gene lookup returns CDR1 DFQATT and CDR2 SNEGSKA (reference sequence). CDR3 length: 12 residues. This chain's CDR3 is CSASLAVAEQYF. CDR3 DNA: TGCAGTGCTAGTCTGGCCGTTGCCGAGCAGTACTTC.

The V and J genes are TRBV7-6 and TRBJ2-1; TRBD2 is a possible D gene (5 bases). V was pared by 1 base and J by 5 bases, with 15 bases between. CDR1 SGHVS and CDR2 FNYEAQ come from the germline V gene. The CDR3 is made up of 16 amino acids. This CDR3 reads CASSLEIASSNNEQFF. CDR3 sequence (DNA): TGTGCCAGCAGCTTAGAGATCGCTAGCTCAAACAATGAGCAGTTCTTC.

V is TRBV27 and J is TRBJ2-7, with D possibly matching TRBD1 (6 bases). CDR1 MNHEY and CDR2 SMNVEV come from the germline V gene (reference sequence). CDR3 length equals 14 residues. Trimming took 2 bases from V and 3 from J, leaving 11 bases between them. The CDR3 nucleotides read TGTGCCAGCAGTTTAGGCAGGGGATACTACGAGCAGTACTTC. Its translation is CASSLGRGYYEQYF.

The V and J genes are TRBV5-6 and TRBJ1-5; no clear D. CDR3 length equals 15 residues. In germline, CDR1 is SGHDT, CDR2 YYEEEE. The V end was cut by 4 bases, the J end by 2 bases, with 13 bases between. The CDR3 here is CASSPSGRGNQPQHF. The CDR3 DNA follows: TGTGCCAGCAGCCCCAGTGGACGGGGCAATCAGCCCCAGCATTTT.

A single count supports this clone. The V call is TRBV28, the J call TRBJ1-2; perhaps TRBD1 as D (5 bases). Germline assignment: CDR1 MDHEN and CDR2 SYDVKM. Trimming pared 3 bases from V and 7 bases from J, leaving 12 bases between. The CDR3 length is 13 residues. The CDR3 sequence: CASSFGAATGYTF. The DNA of the CDR3 is TGTGCCAGCAGTTTCGGGGCAGCAACTGGCTACACCTTC.

This clone was recorded only once. The chain couples TRBV30 to TRBJ1-3; D is uncertain. The CDR3 is made up of 13 amino acids. The V end was cut by 5 bases, the J end by 1 base, with 9 bases between. Germline V CDR1 and CDR2: GTSNPN, SVGIG (reference sequence). The DNA of the CDR3 is TGTGCCTGGGAGACAACGTCTGGAAACACCATATATTTT. Translating gives CAWETTSGNTIYF. The full variable domain, with the rest looked up from reference TRBV30 and TRBJ1-3, is SQTIHQWPATLVQPVGSPLSLECTVEGTSNPNLYWYRQAAGRGLQLLFYSVGIGQISSEVPQNLSASRPQDRQFILSSKKLLLSDSGFYLCAWETTSGNTIYFGEGSWLTVV.

This rearrangement joins TRBV5-5 to TRBJ2-1; 8 bases line up with TRBD2. Germline trimming cut 6 bases from V and 2 bases from J; bases unmatched to any gene: 7. Germline V gene sequence: CDR1 SGHKS, CDR2 YYEKEE (reference sequence). This CDR3 has 15 residues. CDR3 DNA sequence: TGTGCCAGCACCCCAGCGGGAGCAGCCTACAATGAGCAGTTCTTC. It encodes CASTPAGAAYNEQFF. Using reference TRBV5-5 and TRBJ2-1 for the parts outside the CDR3, the full variable domain is DAGVTQSPTHLIKTRGQQVTLRCSPISGHKSVSWYQQVLGQGPQFIFQYYEKEERGRGNFPDRFSARQFPNYSSELNVNALLLGDSALYLCASTPAGAAYNEQFFGPGTRLTVL.

This clone was seen just once. In nucleotides, the CDR3 is TGTGCCAGCAGCCCGAGTTTCACCGGGGAGCTGTTTTTT. Residues: CASSPSFTGELFF. The chain couples TRBV3-1 (or the pseudogene TRBV3-2) to TRBJ2-2; D is uncertain. The CDR3 length is 13 residues. V gave up 4 bases and J gave up 4 bases, with 7 bases separating them. Looked up from germline, CDR1 is LGHDT and CDR2 is YNNKEL (reference sequence).

This chain links TRBV24-1 with TRBJ2-7; possibly TRBD2 for D (5 bases). This CDR3 has 15 amino acids. The V and J ends lost 4 bases and 3 bases respectively, with 15 bases between them. The germline gives CDR1 KGHDR, CDR2 SFDVKD. The DNA of the CDR3 is TGTGCCACCAGTGACCCTACACAAAGCGGCTACGAGCAGTACTTC. Translation: CATSDPTQSGYEQYF.